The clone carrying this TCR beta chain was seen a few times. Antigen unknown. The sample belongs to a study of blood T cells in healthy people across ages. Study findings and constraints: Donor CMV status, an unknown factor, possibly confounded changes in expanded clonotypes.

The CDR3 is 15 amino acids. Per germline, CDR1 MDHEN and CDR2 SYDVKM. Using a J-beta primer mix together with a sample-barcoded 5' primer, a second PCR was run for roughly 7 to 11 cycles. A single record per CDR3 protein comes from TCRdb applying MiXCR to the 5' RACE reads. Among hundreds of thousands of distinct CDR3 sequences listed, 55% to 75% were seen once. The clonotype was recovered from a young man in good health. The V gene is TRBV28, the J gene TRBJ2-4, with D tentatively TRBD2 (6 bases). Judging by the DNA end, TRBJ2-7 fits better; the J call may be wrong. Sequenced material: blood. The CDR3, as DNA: TGTGCCAGCAGTTATTCCGGGACGGGGGTATACGAGCAGTACTTC. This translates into CASSYSGTGVYEQYF.